This entry lists 32 T cell receptor beta chains sequenced from one sample in a study of identical twins. TCRdb reprocessed the 5' RACE reads with MiXCR, giving one entry per CDR3 protein. The data contain about 100,000 distinct CDR3 sequences, about 6% of them singletons. The sequenced sample consisted of memory T cells sorted from blood. These receptors were obtained from a woman aged 45-65 years in good health.

This clonotype was observed many times. The rearrangement joins TRBV2 to TRBJ2-2; D call uncertain. Between the trimmed V and J ends, which lost 0 bases and 4 bases, there was a span of 3 bases. The CDR3 runs 13 residues. Germline CDR1 SNHLY, CDR2 FYNNEI. The DNA of the CDR3 is TGTGCCAGCAGTGAAGCGGCCACCGGGGAGCTGTTTTTT. As protein: CASSEAATGELFF.

This clonotype was recorded at least ten times. The V and J genes are TRBV5-1 and TRBJ1-2, with D uncertain. V gave up 4 bases and J gave up 5 bases, with 15 bases separating them. The CDR3 extends over 14 amino acids. Looked up from germline, CDR1 is SGHRS and CDR2 is YFSETQ. CDR3 sequence: CASSEVGQSYGYTF. The DNA for the CDR3 is TGCGCCAGCAGCGAGGTTGGGCAATCTTATGGCTACACCTTC.

The gene calls are TRBV12-5 and TRBJ2-1; D remains ambiguous. CDR3 size: 13 residues. With 4 bases removed from V and 0 bases from J, the gap between germline ends came to 4 bases. Germline lookup yields CDR1 LGHNT and CDR2 FRNRAP. CDR3 protein: CASGSLSYNEQFF. DNA for the CDR3: TGTGCTAGTGGTTCCCTCTCCTACAATGAGCAGTTCTTC.

At least ten counts were recorded for this clonotype. The rearrangement joins TRBV24-1 to TRBJ2-1; TRBD2 aligns across 8 bases. This CDR3 comprises 16 residues. Germline CDR1 reads KGHDR; CDR2 reads SFDVKD. The trim removed 4 bases at V and 8 bases at J, leaving 12 bases unmatched. CDR3 protein: CATSDYLGGRIDEQFF. The CDR3 nucleotides are TGTGCCACCAGTGACTACCTGGGCGGGAGGATCGATGAGCAGTTCTTC.

This clonotype has a count of ten or more. CDR3 sequence reads: CATSQAKTAINEQFF. CDR3 DNA: TGTGCCACCAGTCAGGCTAAGACGGCGATTAATGAGCAGTTCTTC. The chain has TRBV24-1 and TRBJ2-1; D remains ambiguous. The germline CDR1 and CDR2 sequences are KGHDR and SFDVKD. The germline V and J ends were trimmed by 6 bases and 7 bases, with 18 bases remaining between them. There are 15 residues in the CDR3.

The chain couples TRBV10-3 to TRBJ2-1; D is perhaps TRBD1 (6 bases). The V and J ends lost 2 bases and 6 bases respectively, with 17 bases between them. The CDR3 totals 16 residues. CDR1 and CDR2 from the germline V gene are ENHRY and SYGVKD. This CDR3 reads CAISERTGLVGNEQFF. CDR3 nucleotide sequence: TGTGCCATCAGTGAGCGAACAGGGTTAGTGGGCAATGAGCAGTTCTTC.

This clonotype was detected many times. The chain uses TRBV29-1 and TRBJ1-1, with 7 bases matching TRBD1. The V gene end was trimmed by 3 bases and the J gene end by 11 bases; junction bases not matched to a gene: 9. Germline-derived CDR1 and CDR2 are SQVTM and ANQGSEA. This CDR3 is built from 12 residues. This chain's CDR3 is CSVEPPGGKAFF. The CDR3 DNA reads as TGCAGCGTTGAGCCCCCAGGGGGGAAGGCTTTCTTT. The full variable domain, rest sourced from reference TRBV29-1 and TRBJ1-1, is SAVISQKPSRDICQRGTSLTIQCQVDSQVTMMFWYRQQPGQSLTLIATANQGSEATYESGFVIDKFPISRPNLTFSTLTVSNMSPEDSSIYLCSVEPPGGKAFFGQGTRLTVV.

This clonotype was recorded at least ten times. This chain links TRBV5-1 with TRBJ2-6, with a weak D call TRBD1 (6 bases). CDR1 and CDR2 (germline): SGHRS, YFSETQ. This CDR3 is 22 amino acids long. V lost 4 bases, J lost 0 bases, and 29 bases lay in between. Written as DNA, the CDR3 is TGCGCCAGCAGCCCGGTCGGTAGGGGACCAGGGGCCCGATTCTCTGGGGCCAACGTCCTGACTTTC. Amino acids: CASSPVGRGPGARFSGANVLTF.

This clonotype has a count of ten or more. The rearrangement links TRBV24-1 to TRBJ2-3; D unresolved. V was cut by 6 bases and J by 2 bases, with 17 bases left in between. There are 16 residues in the CDR3. In germline, CDR1 is KGHDR, CDR2 SFDVKD. CDR3 sequence: CATSHRLRRNTDTQYF. CDR3 coding DNA: TGTGCCACCAGTCACCGTCTAAGGCGGAACACAGATACGCAGTATTTT.

The chain joins TRBV20-1 to TRBJ1-4; D ambiguous. This CDR3 is built from 10 residues. The germline CDR1 and CDR2 sequences are DFQATT and SNEGSKA (reference sequence). V shed 3 bases and J shed 8 bases, with 4 bases lying between them. The CDR3 coding sequence is TGCAGTGCTAGCGGGGAAAAACTGTTTTTT. Its protein is CSASGEKLFF.

This clonotype appeared many times. The rearrangement joins TRBV5-1 to TRBJ2-3; D gene unclear. In germline, CDR1 is SGHRS, CDR2 YFSETQ. The CDR3 consists of 12 residues. Trimming cost V 1 base and J 4 bases, with 4 bases left between them. This chain's CDR3 is CASSLKSDTQYF. Written as DNA, the CDR3 is TGCGCCAGCAGCTTGAAATCAGATACGCAGTATTTT.

CDR3 protein: CASRGDSYTGELFF. The CDR3, as DNA: TGTGCCAGTCGAGGGGACAGCTACACCGGGGAGCTGTTTTTT. The V call is TRBV6-1, the J call TRBJ2-2; TRBD1 matches at 7 bases. This CDR3 region has 14 residues. The J segment lost 3 bases and the V segment lost 9 bases, leaving 7 bases of the junction unmatched. In germline, CDR1 is MNHNS, CDR2 SASEGT.

This chain connects TRBV7-2 to TRBJ2-5; 11 bases map to TRBD2. Per germline, CDR1 SGHTA and CDR2 FQGNSA. V gave up 5 bases and J gave up 4 bases; unmatched junction bases: 3. This CDR3 region has 14 residues. The DNA of the CDR3 is TGTGCCAGCAGCCGAGGACTAGCGGGAGAGACCCAGTACTTC. Translation gives CASSRGLAGETQYF. Filled out from reference TRBV7-2 and TRBJ2-5, the complete variable domain reads GAGVSQSPSNKVTEKGKDVELRCDPISGHTALYWYRQSLGQGLEFLIYFQGNSAPDKSGLPSDRFSAERTGGSVSTLTIQRTQQEDSAVYLCASSRGLAGETQYFGPGTRLLVL.

This clonotype was seen more than once but under ten times. This chain joins TRBV6-5 and TRBJ1-6; 7 bases align to TRBD1. There are 14 residues in the CDR3. V lost 10 bases to trimming and J lost 7 bases; unmatched junction nucleotides: 10. Germline V gene data show CDR1 as MNHEY and CDR2 as SVGAGI. CDR3 sequence: CATRGVGINSPLHF. The CDR3 DNA reads as TGTGCCACCAGGGGGGTGGGGATAAATTCACCCCTCCACTTT.

This clonotype has a count of ten or more. The chain has TRBV6-1 and TRBJ2-7; 8 nucleotides match TRBD2. This CDR3 has 15 amino acids. Unmatched junction bases numbered 11, after V lost 3 bases and J lost 7 bases. CDR1 is MNHNS and CDR2 is SASEGT in the germline V gene. For the CDR3, the DNA is TGTGCCAGCAGTGATAGACTAGCGAGATTGGGGGAGCAGTACTTC. This encodes CASSDRLARLGEQYF.

The chain employs TRBV6-2 or TRBV6-3 and TRBJ2-3; D is unresolved. This CDR3 spans 15 amino acids. Trimming pared 1 base from V and 2 bases from J, leaving 10 bases between. Germline V lookup: CDR1 MNHEY, CDR2 SVGEGT. CDR3 bases: TGTGCCAGCAGTTACTACAGCCTGCCCACAGATACGCAGTATTTT. Its translation: CASSYYSLPTDTQYF.

This chain uses TRBV6-4 with TRBJ2-2; D could derive from TRBD1 or TRBD2 (5 bases each). The germline CDR1 and CDR2 sequences are MRHNA and SNTAGT. The length of the CDR3 is 14 residues. V was pared by 2 bases and J by 4 bases, with 8 bases between. CDR3 in DNA: TGTGCCAGCAGTGACGGGACCTCCACCGGGGAGCTGTTTTTT. It codes for CASSDGTSTGELFF.

The table lists this clonotype with many counts. The V call is TRBV7-2, the J call TRBJ2-7; no clear D gene. Trimming cost V 1 base and J 1 base, with 8 bases left between them. CDR1 is SGHTA and CDR2 is FQGNSA in the germline V gene. The CDR3 totals 14 residues. CDR3 loop: CASSLVDASYEQYF. The CDR3 DNA is TGTGCCAGCAGCTTAGTGGACGCGTCCTACGAGCAGTACTTC.

This clonotype was seen many times. The rearrangement joins TRBV9 to TRBJ1-6, with a weak D call TRBD1 (5 bases). Germline values: CDR1 SGDLS, CDR2 YYNGEE. The length of the CDR3 is 13 residues. The V and J ends lost 3 bases and 7 bases respectively, with 8 bases between them. The CDR3 spells CASSARQNSPLHF. The CDR3 DNA sequence: TGTGCCAGCAGCGCCAGACAGAATTCACCCCTCCACTTT.

Many counts were recorded for this clonotype. This chain connects TRBV30 to TRBJ2-7; D is possibly TRBD1 (5 bases). CDR3 length equals 11 residues. Germline values: CDR1 GTSNPN, CDR2 SVGIG (reference sequence). The germline V and J ends were trimmed by 2 bases and 5 bases, with 7 bases remaining between them. The CDR3 here is CAWSKGNEQYF. The CDR3 nucleotides are TGTGCCTGGAGTAAGGGGAACGAGCAGTACTTC.

This clonotype was seen at least ten times. The gene calls are TRBV5-5 and TRBJ1-1, with no clear D. V was pared by 2 bases and J by 2 bases, with 4 bases between. The germline V gene encodes CDR1 SGHKS and CDR2 YYEKEE (reference sequence). The length of the CDR3 is 12 residues. Here the CDR3 DNA reads TGTGCCAGCAGCTTCGATAACACTGAAGCTTTCTTT. It encodes CASSFDNTEAFF. Variable domain in full (rest from reference TRBV5-5 and TRBJ1-1): DAGVTQSPTHLIKTRGQQVTLRCSPISGHKSVSWYQQVLGQGPQFIFQYYEKEERGRGNFPDRFSARQFPNYSSELNVNALLLGDSALYLCASSFDNTEAFFGQGTRLTVV.

This clonotype was observed many times. The chain carries TRBV20-1 and TRBJ2-6; 10 bases line up with TRBD2. Trimming at V came to 3 bases and at J to 1 base, leaving 0 bases not matched to a gene. This CDR3 region has 15 residues. Germline loops: CDR1 DFQATT, CDR2 SNEGSKA (reference sequence). CDR3 DNA sequence: TGCAGTGCTAGTAGCGGGAGGTCTGGGGCCAACGTCCTGACTTTC. As protein: CSASSGRSGANVLTF.

The gene calls are TRBV5-1 and TRBJ2-5, with D possibly being TRBD2 (5 bases). Germline V CDR1 and CDR2: SGHRS, YFSETQ. Trimming pared 4 bases from V and 4 bases from J, leaving 11 bases between. The CDR3 consists of 13 residues. In nucleotides, the CDR3 is TGCGCCAGCAGCATTACTAGTAGAGAGACCCAGTACTTC. This gives the protein CASSITSRETQYF.

At least ten counts were recorded for this clonotype. The chain carries TRBV28 and TRBJ1-5, with TRBD1 as a possible D gene (5 bases). The V end lost 0 bases, the J end lost 8 bases, and 17 bases lay between the germline ends. Looked up from germline, CDR1 is MDHEN and CDR2 is SYDVKM. This CDR3 contains 16 residues. The CDR3, as DNA: TGTGCCAGCAGTTTATGGGGCAGGGTTTTAAGTGAGCCCCAGCATTTT. Translating it yields CASSLWGRVLSEPQHF. Combining the CDR3 with reference TRBV28 and TRBJ1-5 gives the whole variable domain DVKVTQSSRYLVKRTGEKVFLECVQDMDHENMFWYRQDPGLGLRLIYFSYDVKMKEKGDIPEGYSVSREKKERFSLILESASTNQTSMYLCASSLWGRVLSEPQHFGDGTRLSIL.

In this sample, this clonotype turned up a few times. This chain connects TRBV20-1 to TRBJ1-2; 7 nucleotides agree with TRBD1. CDR1 DFQATT and CDR2 SNEGSKA come from the germline V gene (reference sequence). CDR3 length: 16 amino acids. V dropped 0 bases and J dropped 6; count of bases not matched to a gene: 13. CDR3 loop: CSARDPRQGLKDGYTF. CDR3 bases: TGCAGTGCTAGAGACCCAAGACAGGGACTTAAGGATGGCTACACCTTC.

The chain carries TRBV11-2 and TRBJ2-2; the match to TRBD2 covers 7 bases. V shed 2 bases and J 4 bases; nucleotides not matched to a gene: 7. Germline values: CDR1 SGHAT, CDR2 FQNNGV. There are 16 residues in the CDR3. DNA of the CDR3: TGTGCCAGCAGCTTACGACTAGCCCCGGGCACCGGGGAGCTGTTTTTT. It is translated as CASSLRLAPGTGELFF.

This clonotype was found many times. V gene TRBV7-9 combines with J gene TRBJ1-2; D perhaps matches TRBD1 (6 bases). The CDR3 runs 13 residues. Trimming pared 6 bases from V and 4 bases from J, leaving 12 bases between. CDR1 and CDR2 (germline): SEHNR, FQNEAQ (reference sequence). CDR3 residues: CASSSSGAYGYTF. The CDR3 bases are TGTGCCAGCAGTTCCTCAGGGGCCTATGGCTACACCTTC.

This clonotype was detected many times. The chain couples TRBV7-6 to TRBJ2-5, with a tentative D call TRBD1 (6 bases). V was pared by 5 bases and J by 1 base, with 17 bases between. Germline V gene data show CDR1 as SGHVS and CDR2 as FNYEAQ. This CDR3 region has 16 residues. This CDR3 reads CASSKQGPRVQETQYF. The CDR3 bases are TGTGCCAGCAGCAAACAGGGCCCACGCGTCCAAGAGACCCAGTACTTC.

This clonotype occurred many times. This sequence joins TRBV7-8 and TRBJ2-3; D is undetermined. Trimming stripped 6 bases from V and 5 bases from J, with 9 bases between. This CDR3 comprises 12 residues. Looked up from germline, CDR1 is SGHVS and CDR2 is FQNEAQ. CDR3 DNA sequence: TGTGCCAGCAGTTTCGTGAAAGATACGCAGTATTTT. This codes for CASSFVKDTQYF.

The sample holds many counts of this clonotype. This chain joins TRBV29-1 and TRBJ2-7; TRBD2 aligns across 14 bases. Trimming removed 4 bases from V and 7 bases from J; junction bases left unmatched: 3. Per germline, CDR1 SQVTM and CDR2 ANQGSEA. The CDR3 has 13 residues. As DNA, the CDR3 is TGCAGCGTTGGAGGACTAGCGGGAGGAGAGCAGTACTTC. This translates into CSVGGLAGGEQYF.

This clonotype appeared many times. This chain connects TRBV12-3 or TRBV12-4 to TRBJ2-7; D perhaps matches TRBD2 (6 bases). V lost 0 bases to trimming and J lost 4 bases, with 7 bases between them. The CDR3 is 13 residues long. CDR3 nucleotides: TGTGCCAGCAGTTTAGCGGGAGGTTACGAGCAGTACTTC. Protein: CASSLAGGYEQYF.

Ten or more counts support this clonotype. A much larger clone sits a single nucleotide away, making a read error possible. The V and J genes are TRBV7-9 and TRBJ2-1; 7 bases agree with TRBD2. The CDR3 covers 15 residues. Germline CDR1 SEHNR, CDR2 FQNEAQ (reference sequence). CDR3 DNA: TGTGCCAGCAGCCCCGGGAGGAGAACTTACAATGACCAGTTCTTC. Translating it yields CASSPGRRTYNDQFF.